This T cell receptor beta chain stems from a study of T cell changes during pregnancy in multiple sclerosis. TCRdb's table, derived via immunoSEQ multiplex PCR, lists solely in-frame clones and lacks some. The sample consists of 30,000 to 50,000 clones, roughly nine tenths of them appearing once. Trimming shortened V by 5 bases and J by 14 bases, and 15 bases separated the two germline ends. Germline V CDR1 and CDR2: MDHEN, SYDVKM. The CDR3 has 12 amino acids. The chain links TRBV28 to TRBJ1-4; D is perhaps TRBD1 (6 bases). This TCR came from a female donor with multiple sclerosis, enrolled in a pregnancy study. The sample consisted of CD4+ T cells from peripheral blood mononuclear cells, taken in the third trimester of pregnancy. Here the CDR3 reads CASSRPGGNLFF. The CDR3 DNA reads TGTGCCAGCAGTCGTCCGGGGGGCAACCTGTTTTTT.